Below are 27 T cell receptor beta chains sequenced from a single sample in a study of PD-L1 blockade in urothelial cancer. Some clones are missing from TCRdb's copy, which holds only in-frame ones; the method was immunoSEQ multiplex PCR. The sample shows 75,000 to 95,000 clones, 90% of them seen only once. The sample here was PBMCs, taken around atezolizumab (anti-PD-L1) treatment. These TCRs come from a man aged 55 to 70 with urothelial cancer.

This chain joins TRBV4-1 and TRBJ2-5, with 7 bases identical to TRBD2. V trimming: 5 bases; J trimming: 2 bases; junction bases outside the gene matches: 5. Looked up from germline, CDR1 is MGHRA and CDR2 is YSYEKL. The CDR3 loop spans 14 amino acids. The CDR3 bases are TGCGCCAGCAGCGTCCCGGGACTACAAGAGACCCAGTACTTC. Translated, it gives CASSVPGLQETQYF.

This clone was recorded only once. The CDR3 DNA reads as TGCGCCAGCAGCCCATTCGGACTAGCGGGAGGTCGGGACGAGCAGTACTTC. This gives the protein CASSPFGLAGGRDEQYF. V and J are TRBV5-1 and TRBJ2-7; 14 bases align to TRBD2. The J segment lost 5 bases and the V segment lost 4 bases, leaving 11 bases of the junction unmatched. CDR3 size: 17 residues. In germline, CDR1 is SGHRS, CDR2 YFSETQ.

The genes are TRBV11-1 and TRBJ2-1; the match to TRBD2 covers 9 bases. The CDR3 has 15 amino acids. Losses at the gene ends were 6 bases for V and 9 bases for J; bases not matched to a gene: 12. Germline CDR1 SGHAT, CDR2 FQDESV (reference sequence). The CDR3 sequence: CASSLGLAGRGEQFF. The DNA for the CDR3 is TGTGCCAGCAGTCTAGGGCTAGCGGGGAGGGGTGAGCAGTTCTTC.

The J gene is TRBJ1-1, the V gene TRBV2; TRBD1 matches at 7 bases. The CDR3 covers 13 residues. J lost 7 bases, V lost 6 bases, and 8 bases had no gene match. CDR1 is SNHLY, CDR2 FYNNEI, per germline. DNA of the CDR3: TGTGCCAGCAGGTGGACAGGCGCGAATGAAGCTTTCTTT. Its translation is CASRWTGANEAFF.

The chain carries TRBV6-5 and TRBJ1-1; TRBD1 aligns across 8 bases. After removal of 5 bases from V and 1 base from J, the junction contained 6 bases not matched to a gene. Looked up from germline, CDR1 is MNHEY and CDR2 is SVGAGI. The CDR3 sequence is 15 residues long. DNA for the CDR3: TGTGCCAGCAGTACAGGGGGGATGCGGAACACTGAAGCTTTCTTT. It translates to CASSTGGMRNTEAFF.

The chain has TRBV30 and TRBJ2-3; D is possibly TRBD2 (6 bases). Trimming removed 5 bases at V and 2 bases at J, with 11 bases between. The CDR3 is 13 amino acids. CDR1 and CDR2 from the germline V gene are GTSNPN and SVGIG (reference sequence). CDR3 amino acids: CAWRLDPTDTQYF. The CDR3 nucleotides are TGTGCCTGGCGACTAGACCCCACAGATACGCAGTATTTT.

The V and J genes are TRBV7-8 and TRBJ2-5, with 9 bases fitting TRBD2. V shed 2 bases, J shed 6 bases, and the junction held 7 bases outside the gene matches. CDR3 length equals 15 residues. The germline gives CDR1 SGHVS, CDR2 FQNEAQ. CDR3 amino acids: CASSLFGGGDKTQYF. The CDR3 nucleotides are TGTGCCAGCAGCTTATTCGGCGGGGGGGATAAGACCCAGTACTTC.

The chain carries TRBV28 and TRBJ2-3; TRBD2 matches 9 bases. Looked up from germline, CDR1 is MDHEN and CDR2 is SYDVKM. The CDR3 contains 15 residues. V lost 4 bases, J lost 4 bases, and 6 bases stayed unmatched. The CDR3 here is CASSSAGGVADTQYF. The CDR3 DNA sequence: TGTGCCAGCAGTTCAGCGGGAGGAGTGGCAGATACGCAGTATTTT.

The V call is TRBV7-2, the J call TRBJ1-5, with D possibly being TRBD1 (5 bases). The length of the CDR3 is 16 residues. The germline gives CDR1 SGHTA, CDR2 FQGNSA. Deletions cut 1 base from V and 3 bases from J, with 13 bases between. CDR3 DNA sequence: TGTGCCAGCAGCTTAGGATCGGCAGGGCTCAATCAGCCCCAGCATTTT. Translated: CASSLGSAGLNQPQHF. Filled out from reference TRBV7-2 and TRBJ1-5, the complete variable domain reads GAGVSQSPSNKVTEKGKDVELRCDPISGHTALYWYRQSLGQGLEFLIYFQGNSAPDKSGLPSDRFSAERTGGSVSTLTIQRTQQEDSAVYLCASSLGSAGLNQPQHFGDGTRLSIL.

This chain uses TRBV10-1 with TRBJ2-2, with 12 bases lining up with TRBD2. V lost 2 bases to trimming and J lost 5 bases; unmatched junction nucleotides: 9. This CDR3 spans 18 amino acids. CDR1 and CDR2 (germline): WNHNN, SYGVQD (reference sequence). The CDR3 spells CASSEGLAGILGTGELFF. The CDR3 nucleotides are TGCGCCAGCAGTGAGGGACTAGCGGGGATACTTGGGACCGGGGAGCTGTTTTTT.

The CDR3 protein is CASSPLSTVQGNEQFF. The CDR3 coding sequence is TGTGCCAGCTCACCACTATCAACAGTACAGGGCAATGAGCAGTTCTTC. The V and J genes are TRBV18 and TRBJ2-1, with D possibly TRBD1 on 6 matching bases. The CDR3 length is 16 residues. Trimming shortened V by 1 base and J by 6 bases, and 16 bases separated the two germline ends. Germline loops: CDR1 KGHSH, CDR2 LQKENI.

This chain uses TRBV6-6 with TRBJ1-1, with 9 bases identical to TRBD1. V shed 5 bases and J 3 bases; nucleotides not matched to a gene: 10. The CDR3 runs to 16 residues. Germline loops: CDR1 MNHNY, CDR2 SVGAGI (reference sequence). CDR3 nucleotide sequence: TGTGCCAGCAGTGCCCGACAGGGGGTCGCGGACACTGAAGCTTTCTTT. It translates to CASSARQGVADTEAFF.

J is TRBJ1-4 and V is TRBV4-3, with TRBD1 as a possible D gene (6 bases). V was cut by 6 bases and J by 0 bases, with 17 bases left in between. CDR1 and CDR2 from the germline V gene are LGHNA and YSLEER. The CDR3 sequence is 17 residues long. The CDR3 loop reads CASSARGGTTTNEKLFF. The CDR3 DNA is TGCGCCAGCAGTGCGAGAGGGGGGACTACAACTAATGAAAAACTGTTTTTT.

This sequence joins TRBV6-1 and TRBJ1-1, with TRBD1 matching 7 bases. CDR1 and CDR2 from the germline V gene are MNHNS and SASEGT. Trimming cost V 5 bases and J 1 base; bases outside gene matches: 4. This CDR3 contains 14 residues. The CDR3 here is CASSMRQGNTEAFF. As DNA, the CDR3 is TGTGCCAGCAGTATGAGACAGGGGAACACTGAAGCTTTCTTT.

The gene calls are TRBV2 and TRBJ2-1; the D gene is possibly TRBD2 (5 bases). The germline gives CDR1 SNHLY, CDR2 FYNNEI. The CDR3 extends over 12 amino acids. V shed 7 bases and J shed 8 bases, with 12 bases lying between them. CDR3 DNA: TGTGCCAGCATCCATCGGCGGGATGAGCAGTTCTTC. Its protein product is CASIHRRDEQFF.

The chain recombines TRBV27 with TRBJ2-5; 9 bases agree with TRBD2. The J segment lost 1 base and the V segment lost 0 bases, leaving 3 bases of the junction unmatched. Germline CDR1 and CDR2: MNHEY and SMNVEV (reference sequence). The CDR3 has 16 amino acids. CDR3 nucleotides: TGTGCCAGCAGTTTATCGCCTAGCGGGGCCCAAGAGACCCAGTACTTC. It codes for CASSLSPSGAQETQYF.

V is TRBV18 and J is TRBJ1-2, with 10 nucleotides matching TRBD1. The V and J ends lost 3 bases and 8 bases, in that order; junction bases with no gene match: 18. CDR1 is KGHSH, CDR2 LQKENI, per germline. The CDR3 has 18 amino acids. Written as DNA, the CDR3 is TGTGCCAGCTCACCTCCCCCACCCCGGGACAGGGGACCGAGGGGCTACACCTTC. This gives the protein CASSPPPPRDRGPRGYTF.

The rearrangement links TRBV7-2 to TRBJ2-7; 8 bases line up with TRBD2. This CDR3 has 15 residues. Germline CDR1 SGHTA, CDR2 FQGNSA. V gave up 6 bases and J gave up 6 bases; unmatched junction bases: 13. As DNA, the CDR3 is TGTGCCAGCAGTCTTTTTAGCACGGGAGGGCGCGAGCAGTACTTC. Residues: CASSLFSTGGREQYF.

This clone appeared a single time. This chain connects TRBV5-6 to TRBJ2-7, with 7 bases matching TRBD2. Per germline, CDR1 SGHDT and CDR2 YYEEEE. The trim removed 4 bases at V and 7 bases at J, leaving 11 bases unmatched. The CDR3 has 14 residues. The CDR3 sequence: CASSPGLSTGEQYF. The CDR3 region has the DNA TGTGCCAGCAGCCCGGGACTATCCACGGGGGAGCAGTACTTC.

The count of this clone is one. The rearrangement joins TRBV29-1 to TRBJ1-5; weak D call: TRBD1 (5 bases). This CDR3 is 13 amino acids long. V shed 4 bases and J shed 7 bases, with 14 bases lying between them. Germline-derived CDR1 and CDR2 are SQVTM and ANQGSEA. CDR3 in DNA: TGCAGCGTTGTTGGCAGGGTATCCCAGCCCCAGCATTTT. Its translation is CSVVGRVSQPQHF.

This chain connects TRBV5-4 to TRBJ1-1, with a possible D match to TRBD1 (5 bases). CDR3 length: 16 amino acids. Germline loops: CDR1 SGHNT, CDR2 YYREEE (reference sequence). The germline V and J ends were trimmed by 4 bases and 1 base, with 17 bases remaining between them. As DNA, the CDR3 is TGTGCCAGCAGCGTGGGGGGTTTCAGCGGGAACACTGAAGCTTTCTTT. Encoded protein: CASSVGGFSGNTEAFF.

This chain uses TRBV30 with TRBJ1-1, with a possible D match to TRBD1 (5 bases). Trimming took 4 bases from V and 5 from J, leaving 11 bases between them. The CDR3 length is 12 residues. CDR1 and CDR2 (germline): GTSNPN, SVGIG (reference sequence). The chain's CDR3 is CAWNQGLTEAFF. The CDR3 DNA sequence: TGTGCCTGGAATCAGGGTTTAACTGAAGCTTTCTTT. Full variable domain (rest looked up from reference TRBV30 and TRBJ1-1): SQTIHQWPATLVQPVGSPLSLECTVEGTSNPNLYWYRQAAGRGLQLLFYSVGIGQISSEVPQNLSASRPQDRQFILSSKKLLLSDSGFYLCAWNQGLTEAFFGQGTRLTVV.

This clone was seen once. The CDR3 sequence: CASSLGSHQPQHF. DNA for the CDR3: TGTGCCAGCAGCCTAGGGAGCCATCAGCCCCAGCATTTT. The rearrangement uses TRBV11-2 and TRBJ1-5; D remains ambiguous. The CDR3 has 13 amino acids. The V gene's germline CDR1 is SGHAT and CDR2 FQNNGV. Trimming cost V 5 bases and J 5 bases, with 10 bases left between them.

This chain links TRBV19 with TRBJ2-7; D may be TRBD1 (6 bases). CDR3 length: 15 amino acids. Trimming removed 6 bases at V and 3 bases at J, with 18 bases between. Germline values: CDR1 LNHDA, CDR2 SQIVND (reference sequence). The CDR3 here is CASSRRTEYFYEQYF. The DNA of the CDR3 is TGTGCCAGTAGCCGGAGGACAGAATATTTCTACGAGCAGTACTTC.

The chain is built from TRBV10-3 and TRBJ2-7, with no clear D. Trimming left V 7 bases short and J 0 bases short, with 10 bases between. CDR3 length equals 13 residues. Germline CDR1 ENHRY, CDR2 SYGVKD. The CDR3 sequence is CAIKPGSSYEQYF. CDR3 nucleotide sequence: TGTGCCATCAAGCCAGGAAGCTCCTACGAGCAGTACTTC.

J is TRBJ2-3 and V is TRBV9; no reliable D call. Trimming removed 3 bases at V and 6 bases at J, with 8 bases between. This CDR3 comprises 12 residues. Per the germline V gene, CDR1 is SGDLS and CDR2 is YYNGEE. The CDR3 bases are TGTGCCAGCAGCGCGTTTGCGGATACGCAGTATTTT. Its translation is CASSAFADTQYF. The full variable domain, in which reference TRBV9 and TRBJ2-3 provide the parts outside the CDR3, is DSGVTQTPKHLITATGQRVTLRCSPRSGDLSVYWYQQSLDQGLQFLIQYYNGEERAKGNILERFSAQQFPDLHSELNLSSLELGDSALYFCASSAFADTQYFGPGTRLTVL.

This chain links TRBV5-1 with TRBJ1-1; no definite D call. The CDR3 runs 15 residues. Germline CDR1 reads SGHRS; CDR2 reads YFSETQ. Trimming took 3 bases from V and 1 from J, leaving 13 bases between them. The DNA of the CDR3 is TGCGCCAGCAGCTCCGAATTAGTTGGGAACACTGAAGCTTTCTTT. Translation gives CASSSELVGNTEAFF.